The entry that follows covers one T cell receptor (beta chain) sequence. These data are taken from a study of cytomegalovirus exposure and HLA in healthy donors. CDR1 MDHEN and CDR2 SYDVKM come from the germline V gene. This CDR3 comprises 15 residues. V gave up 4 bases and J gave up 5 bases; unmatched junction bases: 5. Researchers ran the PCR with 60 Vbeta and 13 Jbeta primers. Some clones are missing from TCRdb's copy, which holds only in-frame ones; the method was immunoSEQ multiplex PCR. Found here are about 150,000 clones, 82% of them singletons; the top ten hold under 8%. The sequence came from a woman aged 50 to 65 in good health and CMV-seropositive. The specimen was PBMCs. This chain connects TRBV28 to TRBJ2-1, with 10 positions matching TRBD2. CDR3 bases: TGTGCCAGCAGTTCACTAGCGGGGCGACACAATGAGCAGTTCTTC. Amino acid sequence: CASSSLAGRHNEQFF.